This TCR beta chain was documented in a study of PD-1 blockade in classical Hodgkin lymphoma. Study results and caveats: Nivolumab initiation under 1 year post-ASCT meant exclusion. CD8+ TCR diversity did not rise significantly by C4D1, unlike CD4+.

Worth noting for this clone: The target antigen is unknown.

The protocol was immunoSEQ multiplex PCR, while the TCRdb copy is restricted to in-frame clones and leaves out a portion. Altogether some 11,000 clones are present, about 78% being singletons, with the ten largest covering around 23%. Each patient experienced a relapse that followed autologous stem cell transplantation, and brentuximab vedotin exposure varied. The germline V gene has CDR1 SEHNR and CDR2 FQNEAQ (reference sequence). CDR3 length equals 14 residues. V lost 2 bases and J lost 5, with 9 bases in between. The sequences come from peripheral blood mononuclear cells (PBMCs), collected at baseline. The sequence came from a human donor with classical Hodgkin lymphoma. The chain carries TRBV7-9 and TRBJ1-4; D remains ambiguous. CDR3 protein: CASSLLSGNEKLFF. In DNA form, the CDR3 reads TGTGCCAGCAGCTTACTCAGCGGAAATGAAAAACTGTTTTTT. Variable domain in full (rest from reference TRBV7-9 and TRBJ1-4): DTGVSQNPRHKITKRGQNVTFRCDPISEHNRLYWYRQTLGQGPEFLTYFQNEAQLEKSRLLSDRFSAERPKGSFSTLEIQRTEQGDSAMYLCASSLLSGNEKLFFGSGTQLSVL.